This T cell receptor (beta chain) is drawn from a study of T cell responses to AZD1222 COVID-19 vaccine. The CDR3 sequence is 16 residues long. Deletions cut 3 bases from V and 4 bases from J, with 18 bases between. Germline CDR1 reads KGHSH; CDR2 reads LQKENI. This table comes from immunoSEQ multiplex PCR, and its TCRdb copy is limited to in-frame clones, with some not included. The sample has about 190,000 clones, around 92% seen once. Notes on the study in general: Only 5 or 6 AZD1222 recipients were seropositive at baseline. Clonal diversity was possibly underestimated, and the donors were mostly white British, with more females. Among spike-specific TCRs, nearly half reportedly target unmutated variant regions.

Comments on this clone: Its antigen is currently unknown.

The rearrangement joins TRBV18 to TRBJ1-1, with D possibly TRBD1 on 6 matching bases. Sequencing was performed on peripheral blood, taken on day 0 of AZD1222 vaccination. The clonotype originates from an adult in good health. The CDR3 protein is CASSPHQQGTATEAFF. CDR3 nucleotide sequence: TGTGCCAGCTCACCCCACCAGCAGGGGACGGCCACTGAAGCTTTCTTT.